This T cell receptor (beta chain) was sequenced in a study of shared clonotypes between healthy human individuals. On the study more broadly: A couple of women and a few men aged 18 to 49 served as donors.

Sequencing used immunoSEQ multiplex PCR; TCRdb keeps in-frame clones, though not all of them. The table has a few million clones, approximately 92% seen once. The CDR3 is 15 amino acids. Looked up from germline, CDR1 is LGHNA and CDR2 is YSLEER. Trimming cost V 4 bases and J 0 bases; bases outside gene matches: 4. None of the donors, who were healthy HIV-negative adults, had recently had acute infections or vaccinations. Sequences were obtained from naive CD4+ T cells sorted from blood. Subset noted: CD45RA+ positively selected. This TCR was recovered from a man aged 18 to 30 in good health. V gene TRBV4-3 combines with J gene TRBJ2-3; 7 bases are shared with TRBD1. The CDR3 loop is CASSRTTGSTDTQYF. The DNA of the CDR3 is TGCGCCAGCAGCCGAACGACAGGGAGCACAGATACGCAGTATTTT.